This T cell receptor beta chain was sequenced for a study of cytotoxic CD8 clonotypes in ibrutinib-treated CLL. CDR3 length equals 15 residues. In germline, CDR1 is MNHEY, CDR2 SMNVEV (reference sequence). Trimming removed 5 bases at V and 3 bases at J, with 16 bases between. The protocol was immunoSEQ multiplex PCR, while the TCRdb copy is restricted to in-frame clones and leaves out a portion. The table records hundreds of thousands of clones, 67% of them present only once. The gene calls are TRBV27 and TRBJ1-1; a possible D gene is TRBD1 (6 bases). Sequencing used PBMCs, obtained after 36 months of ibrutinib treatment. The clonotype was recovered from a human donor with chronic lymphocytic leukemia. The CDR3 sequence: CASSRSLRGYTEAFF. The CDR3 nucleotides are TGTGCCAGCAGTCGCTCTCTGAGGGGGTACACTGAAGCTTTCTTT.